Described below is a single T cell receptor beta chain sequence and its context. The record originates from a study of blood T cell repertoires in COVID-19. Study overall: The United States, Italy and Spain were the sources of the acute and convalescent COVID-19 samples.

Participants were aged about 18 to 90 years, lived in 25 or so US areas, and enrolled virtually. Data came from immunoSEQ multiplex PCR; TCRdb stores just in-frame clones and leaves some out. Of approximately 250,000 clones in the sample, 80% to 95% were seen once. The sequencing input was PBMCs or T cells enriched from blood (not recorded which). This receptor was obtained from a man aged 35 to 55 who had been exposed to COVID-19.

CDR3 DNA: TGTGCCAGCAGCTTATCGGGACAGGAATTGGACGGGGAGCTGTTTTTT. It encodes CASSLSGQELDGELFF. The J gene is TRBJ2-2, the V gene TRBV13; 8 nucleotides agree with TRBD1. Germline lookup yields CDR1 PRHDT and CDR2 FYEKMQ (reference sequence). The CDR3 length is 16 residues. J gave up 7 bases and V 2 bases, and 9 bases lay outside the gene matches. Using reference TRBV13 and TRBJ2-2 for the parts outside the CDR3, the full variable domain is AAGVIQSPRHLIKEKRETATLKCYPIPRHDTVYWYQQGPGQDPQFLISFYEKMQSDKGSIPDRFSAQQFSDYHSELNMSSLELGDSALYFCASSLSGQELDGELFFGEGSRLTVL.